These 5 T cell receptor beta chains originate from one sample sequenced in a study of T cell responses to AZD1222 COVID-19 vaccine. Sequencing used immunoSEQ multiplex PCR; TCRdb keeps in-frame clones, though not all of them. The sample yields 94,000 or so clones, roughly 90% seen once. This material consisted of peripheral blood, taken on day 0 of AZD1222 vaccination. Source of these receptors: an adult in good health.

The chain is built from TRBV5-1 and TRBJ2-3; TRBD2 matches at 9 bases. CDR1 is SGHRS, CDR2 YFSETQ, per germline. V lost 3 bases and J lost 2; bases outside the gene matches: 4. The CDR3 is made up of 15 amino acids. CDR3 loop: CASSYRTSDTDTQYF. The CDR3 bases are TGCGCCAGCAGCTACCGGACTAGCGACACAGATACGCAGTATTTT.

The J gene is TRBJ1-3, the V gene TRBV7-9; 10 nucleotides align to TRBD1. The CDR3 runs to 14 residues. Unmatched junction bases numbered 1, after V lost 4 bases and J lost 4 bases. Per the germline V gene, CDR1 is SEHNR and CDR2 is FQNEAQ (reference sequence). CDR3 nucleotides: TGTGCCAGCAGCTGGGGACAGGGGGGAAACACCATATATTTT. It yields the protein CASSWGQGGNTIYF.

DNA of the CDR3: TGTGCCAGCAGTGGGACTAGTTTCGAGCAGTACTTC. Amino acids: CASSGTSFEQYF. The rearrangement links TRBV28 to TRBJ2-7, with 8 bases lining up with TRBD2. CDR3 length equals 12 residues. V was pared by 5 bases and J by 6 bases, with 3 bases of the junction left unmatched. CDR1 is MDHEN and CDR2 is SYDVKM in the germline V gene.

The chain's CDR3 is CASSPGSFGTNEKLFF. DNA for the CDR3: TGTGCCAGCAGCCCCGGCAGCTTTGGGACTAATGAAAAACTGTTTTTT. V is TRBV11-2 and J is TRBJ1-4; no definite D call. V lost 5 bases and J 2 bases, leaving 15 bases between the germline ends. Germline assignment: CDR1 SGHAT and CDR2 FQNNGV. The CDR3 contains 16 residues.

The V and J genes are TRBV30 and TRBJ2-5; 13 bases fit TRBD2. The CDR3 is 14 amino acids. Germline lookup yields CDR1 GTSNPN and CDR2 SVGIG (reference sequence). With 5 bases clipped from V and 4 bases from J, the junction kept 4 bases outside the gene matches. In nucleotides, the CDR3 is TGTGCCTGGGGACTAGCGGGAGTTGCAGAGACCCAGTACTTC. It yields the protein CAWGLAGVAETQYF.